The 27 T cell receptor beta chains below were found in one sample sequenced in a study of cytomegalovirus exposure and HLA in healthy donors. This table comes from immunoSEQ multiplex PCR, and its TCRdb copy is limited to in-frame clones, with some not included. There are about 280,000 clones in the sample; approximately 90% occur only once, and approximately 0.94% lies in the top ten. Sequenced sample: PBMCs. The receptors shown here come from a woman younger than 35 in good health and CMV-seronegative.

This sequence joins TRBV7-2 and TRBJ1-2; D gene unclear. The germline V and J ends were trimmed by 1 base and 8 bases, with 5 bases remaining between them. The CDR3 totals 11 residues. CDR1 and CDR2 from the germline V gene are SGHTA and FQGNSA. CDR3 in DNA: TGTGCCAGCAGCTTAGTAGTCGGCTACACCTTC. This translates into CASSLVVGYTF.

The chain recombines TRBV5-4 with TRBJ1-2; the match to TRBD1 covers 8 bases. The CDR3 extends over 15 amino acids. CDR1 SGHNT and CDR2 YYREEE come from the germline V gene (reference sequence). V lost 1 base, J lost 6 bases, and 8 bases stayed unmatched. The CDR3 spells CASSLTTGGQDGYTF. The DNA for the CDR3 is TGTGCCAGCAGCTTGACAACAGGGGGGCAAGATGGCTACACCTTC.

With regard to this clone: Other DNA sequences in this sample translate to the same CDR3. The V gene is TRBV9, the J gene TRBJ2-7; the D gene is possibly TRBD2 (6 bases). CDR3 size: 14 residues. Deletions cut 0 bases from V and 2 bases from J, with 9 bases between. Per germline, CDR1 SGDLS and CDR2 YYNGEE. The DNA of the CDR3 is TGTGCCAGCAGCGTAGGGGCGGGGCCCTACGAGCAGTACTTC. It translates to CASSVGAGPYEQYF.

V usage is TRBV15 and J usage is TRBJ2-4; D is possibly TRBD1 (6 bases). Germline V gene sequence: CDR1 LNHNV, CDR2 YYDKDF (reference sequence). The CDR3 length is 16 residues. V lost 0 bases and J lost 0, with 9 bases in between. The CDR3 DNA sequence: TGTGCCACCAGCAGAGACAGGGGCGTAGCCAAAAACATTCAGTACTTC. This gives the protein CATSRDRGVAKNIQYF.

This clone was seen a handful of times. Here the CDR3 reads CASSPGRDRVSNEQFF. CDR3 sequence (DNA): TGTGCCAGCAGCCCCGGACGGGACAGGGTCTCGAATGAGCAGTTCTTC. The chain is built from TRBV7-2 and TRBJ2-1, with 9 positions matching TRBD1. Germline-derived CDR1 and CDR2 are SGHTA and FQGNSA. V dropped 5 bases and J dropped 7; count of bases not matched to a gene: 12. The CDR3 totals 16 residues.

V gene TRBV5-1 combines with J gene TRBJ2-3; 8 bases are shared with TRBD1. CDR1 is SGHRS, CDR2 YFSETQ, per germline. This CDR3 is built from 14 residues. Trimming removed 4 bases from V and 9 bases from J; junction bases left unmatched: 10. The CDR3 DNA sequence: TGCGCCAGCAGCCCGGCCCAGACAGGGGTCACGCAGTATTTT. This translates into CASSPAQTGVTQYF.

The rearrangement joins TRBV4-3 to TRBJ2-3, with unresolved D. Germline values: CDR1 LGHNA, CDR2 YSLEER. This CDR3 has 17 amino acids. V was clipped by 1 base and J by 0 bases, with 14 bases between them. The CDR3 region has the DNA TGCGCCAGCAGCCAAGGGGCCGGTCGCAGTAGCACAGATACGCAGTATTTT. Translating gives CASSQGAGRSSTDTQYF.

The chain carries TRBV5-4 and TRBJ1-4; 10 bases fit TRBD1. The CDR3 is made up of 15 amino acids. Unmatched junction bases numbered 4, after V lost 3 bases and J lost 5 bases. CDR1 and CDR2 (germline): SGHNT, YYREEE (reference sequence). This CDR3 is CASSSPGQGNEKLFF. The DNA of the CDR3 is TGTGCCAGCAGCTCACCGGGACAGGGGAATGAAAAACTGTTTTTT.

This chain connects TRBV6-6 to TRBJ2-3; 11 positions agree with TRBD1. Germline V CDR1 and CDR2: MNHNY, SVGAGI (reference sequence). This CDR3 contains 15 residues. V was clipped by 4 bases and J by 4 bases; unmatched bases: 4. The chain's CDR3 is CASSSLGQGADTQYF. The CDR3 region has the DNA TGTGCCAGCAGTTCCCTGGGACAGGGGGCAGATACGCAGTATTTT.

The chain is built from TRBV27 and TRBJ1-1, with D unclear. V was cut by 3 bases and J by 3 bases, with 11 bases left in between. The CDR3 is 14 amino acids. Germline loops: CDR1 MNHEY, CDR2 SMNVEV (reference sequence). CDR3 nucleotide sequence: TGTGCCAGCAGTTTCGGTTTAAGCGACACTGAAGCTTTCTTT. It yields the protein CASSFGLSDTEAFF.

This clone was observed a single time. The genes are TRBV7-3 and TRBJ2-3; D may be TRBD2 (5 bases). Germline values: CDR1 SGHTA, CDR2 FQGTGA. This CDR3 contains 15 residues. V was shortened by 3 bases and J by 2 bases, with 12 bases between the two germline ends. CDR3 nucleotide sequence: TGTGCCAGCAGCTTTCAAGGAGGCCCCACAGATACGCAGTATTTT. Translating it yields CASSFQGGPTDTQYF. Together with reference TRBV7-3 and TRBJ2-3, the CDR3 gives the full variable domain: GAGVSQTPSNKVTEKGKYVELRCDPISGHTALYWYRQSLGQGPEFLIYFQGTGAADDSGLPNDRFFAVRPEGSVSTLKIQRTERGDSAVYLCASSFQGGPTDTQYFGPGTRLTVL.

The chain recombines TRBV6-5 with TRBJ1-1; 8 nucleotides agree with TRBD1. Germline assignment: CDR1 MNHEY and CDR2 SVGAGI. The length of the CDR3 is 15 residues. V gave up 5 bases and J gave up 1 base; unmatched junction bases: 6. Written as DNA, the CDR3 is TGTGCCAGCAGTACCGGGACAGGTCCGAACACTGAAGCTTTCTTT. This encodes CASSTGTGPNTEAFF.

This rearrangement joins TRBV4-1 to TRBJ2-6; weak D call: TRBD2 (5 bases). CDR3 size: 17 residues. Germline values: CDR1 MGHRA, CDR2 YSYEKL. V was trimmed by 0 bases and J by 2 bases, leaving 11 bases between them. The CDR3 reads CASSQDLPLAGANVLTF. CDR3 nucleotides: TGCGCCAGCAGCCAAGATCTACCACTAGCTGGGGCCAACGTCCTGACTTTC.

The chain combines TRBV5-6 with TRBJ2-1; 8 bases align to TRBD2. The germline V gene encodes CDR1 SGHDT and CDR2 YYEEEE. V gave up 0 bases and J gave up 7 bases; unmatched junction bases: 3. There are 14 residues in the CDR3. The CDR3 protein is CASSLVAGWNEQFF. CDR3 coding DNA: TGTGCCAGCAGCTTGGTAGCGGGATGGAATGAGCAGTTCTTC.

V usage is TRBV19 and J usage is TRBJ2-6, with D possibly matching TRBD1 (5 bases). CDR1 is LNHDA, CDR2 SQIVND, per germline (reference sequence). Trimming took off 6 bases at V and 0 bases at J, with 18 bases between the two ends. The length of the CDR3 is 18 residues. The CDR3 region is CASSSTGRQNSGANVLTF. CDR3 nucleotide sequence: TGTGCCAGTAGCTCAACAGGAAGGCAAAACTCTGGGGCCAACGTCCTGACTTTC.

This sequence joins TRBV6-5 and TRBJ1-1; tentative D call: TRBD1 (6 bases). CDR3 length equals 13 residues. Trimming pared 8 bases from V and 2 bases from J, leaving 12 bases between. Germline lookup yields CDR1 MNHEY and CDR2 SVGAGI. This CDR3 is CASGGRVNTEAFF. CDR3 coding DNA: TGTGCCAGCGGGGGCCGGGTAAACACTGAAGCTTTCTTT.

This chain connects TRBV28 to TRBJ1-5; D is undetermined. Looked up from germline, CDR1 is MDHEN and CDR2 is SYDVKM. The V end was cut by 9 bases, the J end by 7 bases, with 13 bases between. This CDR3 spans 12 amino acids. CDR3 residues: CASHGSAQPQHF. DNA of the CDR3: TGTGCCAGTCACGGGTCCGCCCAGCCCCAGCATTTT.

For the CDR3, the DNA is TGTGCCAGCTCACCACGCGGGACAGGGAGCACAGATACGCAGTATTTT. This encodes CASSPRGTGSTDTQYF. This chain connects TRBV18 to TRBJ2-3; 9 nucleotides match TRBD1. Germline V gives CDR1 KGHSH, CDR2 LQKENI. The V gene end was trimmed by 1 base and the J gene end by 0 bases; junction bases not matched to a gene: 2. CDR3 length: 16 amino acids.

The rearrangement uses TRBV7-7 and TRBJ2-7, with 8 bases fitting TRBD1. V dropped 6 bases and J dropped 2; count of bases not matched to a gene: 12. This CDR3 contains 16 residues. In germline, CDR1 is SSHAT, CDR2 FNYEAQ (reference sequence). CDR3 nucleotides: TGTGCCAGCAGTTACGCCGGGACAGGTAGGACCTACGAGCAGTACTTC. This sequence encodes CASSYAGTGRTYEQYF. The variable domain in full, completed from reference TRBV7-7 and TRBJ2-7, reads GAGVSQSPRYKVTKRGQDVTLRCDPISSHATLYWYQQALGQGPEFLTYFNYEAQPDKSGLPSDRFSAERPEGSISTLTIQRTEQRDSAMYRCASSYAGTGRTYEQYFGPGTRLTVT.

V gene TRBV5-1 combines with J gene TRBJ1-1; a weak D match, TRBD1 (5 bases). Germline V CDR1 and CDR2: SGHRS, YFSETQ. The CDR3 runs 13 residues. V dropped 5 bases and J dropped 6 bases, with 14 bases sitting between them. In DNA form, the CDR3 reads TGCGCCAGCAGGCTACGTTTGACAGCTGAAGCTTTCTTT. Protein sequence: CASRLRLTAEAFF.

The table lists this clone with a few counts. The chain uses TRBV7-2 and TRBJ2-3; TRBD2 might be the D (7 bases). This CDR3 region has 14 residues. Per germline, CDR1 SGHTA and CDR2 FQGNSA. V was pared by 5 bases and J by 1 base, with 10 bases between. The CDR3 region is CASSRGGGTDTQYF. The CDR3 DNA is TGTGCCAGCAGCCGAGGGGGGGGCACAGATACGCAGTATTTT.

The chain links TRBV9 to TRBJ2-1; 8 bases line up with TRBD2. Germline trimming cut 4 bases from V and 7 bases from J; bases unmatched to any gene: 13. The CDR3 extends over 16 amino acids. Germline V lookup: CDR1 SGDLS, CDR2 YYNGEE. CDR3 loop: CASSPMVAGFLNEQFF. The CDR3 region has the DNA TGTGCCAGCAGCCCAATGGTAGCGGGATTTCTTAATGAGCAGTTCTTC.

The chain joins TRBV2 to TRBJ2-1; the D gene is possibly TRBD1 (5 bases). With 3 bases removed from V and 6 bases from J, the gap between germline ends came to 9 bases. The CDR3 runs 13 residues. Germline loops: CDR1 SNHLY, CDR2 FYNNEI. The CDR3 DNA is TGTGCCAGCAGTGACGGCAGGGTCAATGAGCAGTTCTTC. It yields the protein CASSDGRVNEQFF.

This clone has just one count. This chain uses TRBV27 with TRBJ2-2, with a weak D call TRBD2 (6 bases). In germline, CDR1 is MNHEY, CDR2 SMNVEV (reference sequence). The V and J ends lost 5 bases and 2 bases respectively, with 12 bases between them. The CDR3 loop spans 15 amino acids. The CDR3 DNA follows: TGTGCCAGCAGTCCAAGGGACTTTAACACCGGGGAGCTGTTTTTT. Translation: CASSPRDFNTGELFF.

The chain carries TRBV19 and TRBJ1-2; 9 nucleotides align to TRBD1. With 6 bases clipped from V and 0 bases from J, the junction kept 5 bases outside the gene matches. Germline V CDR1 and CDR2: LNHDA, SQIVND (reference sequence). The CDR3 is made up of 15 amino acids. The CDR3 protein is CASRAGTGTNYGYTF. The CDR3 DNA is TGTGCCAGTAGAGCCGGGACAGGGACTAACTATGGCTACACCTTC.

This chain links TRBV9 with TRBJ1-1; TRBD1 aligns across 8 bases. V dropped 2 bases and J dropped 0; count of bases not matched to a gene: 3. Germline V lookup: CDR1 SGDLS, CDR2 YYNGEE. The CDR3 loop spans 15 amino acids. CDR3 region: CASSVTGAMNTEAFF. In DNA, the CDR3 is TGTGCCAGCAGCGTGACAGGGGCTATGAACACTGAAGCTTTCTTT. Combining the CDR3 with reference TRBV9 and TRBJ1-1 gives the whole variable domain DSGVTQTPKHLITATGQRVTLRCSPRSGDLSVYWYQQSLDQGLQFLIQYYNGEERAKGNILERFSAQQFPDLHSELNLSSLELGDSALYFCASSVTGAMNTEAFFGQGTRLTVV.

The gene calls are TRBV14 and TRBJ2-2; 12 nucleotides line up with TRBD2. The ends lost 5 bases at V and 5 bases at J; junction bases unmatched: 3. Germline CDR1 SGHDN, CDR2 FVKESK. The CDR3 runs 15 residues. The CDR3 reads CASSRLAGVTGELFF. CDR3 sequence (DNA): TGTGCCAGCAGCAGACTAGCGGGAGTAACCGGGGAGCTGTTTTTT.